This T cell receptor (beta chain) stems from a study of blood T cell repertoires in COVID-19. Authors' methods: Counts of nucleated cells, estimated from reference gene primer amplification, were obtained. Sequencing used immunoSEQ multiplex PCR; TCRdb keeps in-frame clones, though not all of them. V and J calls plus clone size are reproduced from that table; the DNA served to infer D and trimming. The sample has around 140,000 clones, roughly 84% seen once. V gave up 8 bases and J gave up 7 bases, with 21 bases separating them. This CDR3 is 15 amino acids long. From germline, CDR1 is MNHNY and CDR2 SVGAGI (reference sequence).

The V call is TRBV6-6, the J call TRBJ1-5, with D possibly TRBD1 on 5 matching bases. Sample: peripheral blood. The TCR comes from a man aged 55 to 70 with active or convalescent COVID-19. CDR3 bases: TGTGCCAGCGTGGGGGGTCTACTCTGGGAGCAGCCCCAGCATTTT. Amino acid sequence: CASVGGLLWEQPQHF.